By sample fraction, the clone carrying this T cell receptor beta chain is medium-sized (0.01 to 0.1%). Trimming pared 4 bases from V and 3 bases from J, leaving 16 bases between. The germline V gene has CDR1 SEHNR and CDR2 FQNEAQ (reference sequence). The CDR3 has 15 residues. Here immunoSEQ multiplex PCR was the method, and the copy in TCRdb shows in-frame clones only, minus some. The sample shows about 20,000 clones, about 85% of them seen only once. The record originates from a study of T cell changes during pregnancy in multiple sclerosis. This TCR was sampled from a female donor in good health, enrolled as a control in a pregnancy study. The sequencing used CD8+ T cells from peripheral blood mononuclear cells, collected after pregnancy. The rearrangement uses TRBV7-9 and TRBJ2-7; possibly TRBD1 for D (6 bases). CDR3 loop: CASSSRDITIYEQYF. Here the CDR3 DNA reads TGTGCCAGCAGCTCACGGGACATTACCATCTACGAGCAGTACTTC.